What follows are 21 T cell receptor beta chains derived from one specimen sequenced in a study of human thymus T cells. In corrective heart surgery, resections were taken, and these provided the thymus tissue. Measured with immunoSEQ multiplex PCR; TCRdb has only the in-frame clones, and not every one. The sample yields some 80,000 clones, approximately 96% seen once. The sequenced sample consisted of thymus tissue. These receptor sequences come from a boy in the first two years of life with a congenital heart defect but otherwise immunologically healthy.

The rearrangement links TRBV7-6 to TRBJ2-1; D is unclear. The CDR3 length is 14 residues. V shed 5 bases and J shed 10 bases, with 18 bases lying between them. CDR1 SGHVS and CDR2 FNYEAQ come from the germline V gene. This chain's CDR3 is CASSPQRLPAEQFF. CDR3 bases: TGTGCCAGCAGCCCTCAAAGACTGCCCGCGGAGCAGTTCTTC.

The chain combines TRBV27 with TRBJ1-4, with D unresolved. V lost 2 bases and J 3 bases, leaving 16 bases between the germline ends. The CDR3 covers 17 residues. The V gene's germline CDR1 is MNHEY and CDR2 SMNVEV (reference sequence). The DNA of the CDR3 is TGTGCCAGCAGTTTAGGGAGGGAAAGGGAAGCTAATGAAAAACTGTTTTTT. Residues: CASSLGREREANEKLFF.

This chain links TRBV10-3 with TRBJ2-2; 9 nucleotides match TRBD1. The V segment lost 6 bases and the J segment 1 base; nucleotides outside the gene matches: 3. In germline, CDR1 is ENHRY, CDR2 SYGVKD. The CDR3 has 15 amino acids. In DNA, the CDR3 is TGTGCCATCAGCCCGGGACAGGGGAACACCGGGGAGCTGTTTTTT. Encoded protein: CAISPGQGNTGELFF.

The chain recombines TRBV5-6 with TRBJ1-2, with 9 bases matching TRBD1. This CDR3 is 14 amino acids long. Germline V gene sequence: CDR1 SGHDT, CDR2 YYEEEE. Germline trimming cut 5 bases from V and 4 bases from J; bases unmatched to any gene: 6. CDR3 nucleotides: TGTGCCAGCAGACCGGACAGGGGATTCTATGGCTACACCTTC. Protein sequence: CASRPDRGFYGYTF.

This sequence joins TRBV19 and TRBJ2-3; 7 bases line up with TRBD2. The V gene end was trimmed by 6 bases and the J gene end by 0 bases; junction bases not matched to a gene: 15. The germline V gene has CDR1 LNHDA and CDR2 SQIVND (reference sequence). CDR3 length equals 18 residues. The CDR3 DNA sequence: TGTGCCAGTAGGGCCTCGAGGCTAGCGGATACTAGCACAGATACGCAGTATTTT. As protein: CASRASRLADTSTDTQYF.

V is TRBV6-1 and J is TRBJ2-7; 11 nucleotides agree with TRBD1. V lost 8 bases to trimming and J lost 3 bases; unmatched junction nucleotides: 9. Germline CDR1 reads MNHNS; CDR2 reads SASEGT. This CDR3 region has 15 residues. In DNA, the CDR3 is TGTGCCAGCGGGACAGGGGGACGGCAGGACTACGAGCAGTACTTC. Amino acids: CASGTGGRQDYEQYF.

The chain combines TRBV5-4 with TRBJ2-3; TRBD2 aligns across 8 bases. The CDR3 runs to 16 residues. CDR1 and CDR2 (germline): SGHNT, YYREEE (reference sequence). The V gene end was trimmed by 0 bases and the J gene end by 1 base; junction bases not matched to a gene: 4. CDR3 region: CASSLVGGGRTDTQYF. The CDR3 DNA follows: TGTGCCAGCAGCTTGGTCGGCGGGGGGCGCACAGATACGCAGTATTTT. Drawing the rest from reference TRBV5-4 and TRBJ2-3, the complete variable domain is ETGVTQSPTHLIKTRGQQVTLRCSSQSGHNTVSWYQQALGQGPQFIFQYYREEENGRGNFPPRFSGLQFPNYSSELNVNALELDDSALYLCASSLVGGGRTDTQYFGPGTRLTVL.

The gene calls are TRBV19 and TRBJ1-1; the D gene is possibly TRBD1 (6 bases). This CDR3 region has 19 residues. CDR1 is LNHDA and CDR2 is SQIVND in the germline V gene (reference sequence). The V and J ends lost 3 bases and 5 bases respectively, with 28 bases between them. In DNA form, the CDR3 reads TGTGCCAGTAGTATGTCACCGGGACAAGGTAAAAGAGGTGTAACTGAAGCTTTCTTT. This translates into CASSMSPGQGKRGVTEAFF.

CDR3 sequence (DNA): TGTGCCAGCAGCGCTGACAGGACTTCTTACTACGAGCAGTACTTC. Translating gives CASSADRTSYYEQYF. The chain carries TRBV11-3 and TRBJ2-7; a weak D match, TRBD1 (6 bases). Germline V gene sequence: CDR1 SGHNT, CDR2 YENEEA. V was shortened by 5 bases and J by 3 bases, with 17 bases between the two germline ends. The CDR3 has 15 residues.

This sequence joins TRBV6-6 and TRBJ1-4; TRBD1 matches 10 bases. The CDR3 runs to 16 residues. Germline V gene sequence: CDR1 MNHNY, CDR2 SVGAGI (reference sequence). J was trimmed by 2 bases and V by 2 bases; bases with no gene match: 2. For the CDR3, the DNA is TGTGCCAGCAGTTACGTGGGACAGGGGACTAATGAAAAACTGTTTTTT. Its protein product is CASSYVGQGTNEKLFF.

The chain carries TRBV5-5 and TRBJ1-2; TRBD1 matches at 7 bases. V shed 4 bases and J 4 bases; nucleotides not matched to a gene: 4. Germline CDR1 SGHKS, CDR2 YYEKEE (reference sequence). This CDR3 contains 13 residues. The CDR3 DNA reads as TGTGCCAGCAGCGTCCGGGACAGCTATGGCTACACCTTC. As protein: CASSVRDSYGYTF.

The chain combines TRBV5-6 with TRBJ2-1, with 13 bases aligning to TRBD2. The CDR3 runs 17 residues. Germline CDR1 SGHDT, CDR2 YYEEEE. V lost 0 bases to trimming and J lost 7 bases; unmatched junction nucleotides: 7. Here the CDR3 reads CASSLEGTSGVRNEQFF. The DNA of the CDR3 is TGTGCCAGCAGCTTGGAAGGGACTAGCGGGGTTAGGAATGAGCAGTTCTTC. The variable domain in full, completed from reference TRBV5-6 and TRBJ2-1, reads DAGVTQSPTHLIKTRGQQVTLRCSPKSGHDTVSWYQQALGQGPQFIFQYYEEEERQRGNFPDRFSGHQFPNYSSELNVNALLLGDSALYLCASSLEGTSGVRNEQFFGPGTRLTVL.

CDR3 sequence reads: CASSQESTDRGRQPQHF. CDR3 coding DNA: TGCGCCAGCAGCCAAGAGTCTACGGACAGGGGGCGGCAGCCCCAGCATTTT. The chain combines TRBV4-1 with TRBJ1-5, with TRBD1 identical over 11 bases. The junction had 8 bases not matched to a gene; V was cut back by 0 bases and J by 7 bases. The CDR3 spans 17 residues. The germline V gene encodes CDR1 MGHRA and CDR2 YSYEKL.

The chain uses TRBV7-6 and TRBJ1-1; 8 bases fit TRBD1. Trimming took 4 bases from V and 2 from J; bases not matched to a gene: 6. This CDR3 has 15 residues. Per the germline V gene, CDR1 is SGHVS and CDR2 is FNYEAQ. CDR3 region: CASSSWTGNNTEAFF. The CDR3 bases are TGTGCCAGCAGCTCCTGGACAGGGAATAACACTGAAGCTTTCTTT.

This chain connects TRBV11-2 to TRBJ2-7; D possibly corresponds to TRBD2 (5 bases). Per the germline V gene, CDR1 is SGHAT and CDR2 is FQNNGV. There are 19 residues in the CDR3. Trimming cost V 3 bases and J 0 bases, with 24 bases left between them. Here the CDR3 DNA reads TGTGCCAGCAGCTTTTTACGGGAAAGTCCGCAGTCGAGCTCCTACGAGCAGTACTTC. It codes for CASSFLRESPQSSSYEQYF.

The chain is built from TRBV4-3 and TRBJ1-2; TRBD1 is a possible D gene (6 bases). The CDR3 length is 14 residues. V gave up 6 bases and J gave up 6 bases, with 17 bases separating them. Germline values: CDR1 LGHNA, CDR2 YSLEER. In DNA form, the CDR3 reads TGCGCCAGCAGGGGAACAGGGTTCAGCGATGGCTACACCTTC. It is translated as CASRGTGFSDGYTF.

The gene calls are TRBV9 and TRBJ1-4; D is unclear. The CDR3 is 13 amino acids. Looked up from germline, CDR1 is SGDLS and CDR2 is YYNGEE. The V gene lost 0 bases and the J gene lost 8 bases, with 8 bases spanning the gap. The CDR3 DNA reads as TGTGCCAGCAGCGTAGGGGTAGAAGAAAAACTGTTTTTT. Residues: CASSVGVEEKLFF.

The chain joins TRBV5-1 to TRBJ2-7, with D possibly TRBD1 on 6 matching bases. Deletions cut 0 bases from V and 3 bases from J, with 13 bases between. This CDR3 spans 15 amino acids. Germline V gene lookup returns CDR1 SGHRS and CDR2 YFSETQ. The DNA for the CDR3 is TGCGCCAGCAGCTTGGAACAGGAAGGGGGCTACGAGCAGTACTTC. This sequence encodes CASSLEQEGGYEQYF.

The DNA for the CDR3 is TGTGCCAGCAGCTTCACAGATACGCAGTATTTT. It translates to CASSFTDTQYF. The chain joins TRBV11-1 to TRBJ2-3; no firm D call. CDR3 length equals 11 residues. V was trimmed by 3 bases and J by 2 bases, leaving 0 bases between them. CDR1 and CDR2 (germline): SGHAT, FQDESV (reference sequence).

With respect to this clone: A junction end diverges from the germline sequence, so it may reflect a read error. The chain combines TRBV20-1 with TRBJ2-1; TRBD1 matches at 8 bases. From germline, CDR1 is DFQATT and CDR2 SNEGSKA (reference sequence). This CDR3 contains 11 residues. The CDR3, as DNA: TGCAGTGGTAGACAGGGGAATGAGCAGTTCTTC. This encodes CSGRQGNEQFF.

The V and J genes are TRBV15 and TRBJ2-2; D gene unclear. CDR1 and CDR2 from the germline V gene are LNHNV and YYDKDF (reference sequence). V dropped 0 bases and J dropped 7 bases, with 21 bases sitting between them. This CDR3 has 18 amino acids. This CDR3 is CATSRDQAYFRPGGELFF. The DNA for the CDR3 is TGTGCCACCAGCAGAGATCAGGCTTATTTTAGGCCCGGCGGGGAGCTGTTTTTT.